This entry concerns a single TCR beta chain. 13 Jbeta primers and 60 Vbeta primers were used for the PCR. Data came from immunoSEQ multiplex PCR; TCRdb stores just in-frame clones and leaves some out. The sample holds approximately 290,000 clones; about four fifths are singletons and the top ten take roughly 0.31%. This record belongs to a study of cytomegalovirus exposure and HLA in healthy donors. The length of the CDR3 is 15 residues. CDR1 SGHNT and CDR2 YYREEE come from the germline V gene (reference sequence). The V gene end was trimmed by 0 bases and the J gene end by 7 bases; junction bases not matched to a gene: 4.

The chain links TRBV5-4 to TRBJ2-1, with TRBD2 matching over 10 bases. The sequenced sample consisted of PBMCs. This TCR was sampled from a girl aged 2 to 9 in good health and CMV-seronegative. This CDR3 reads CASSLVSSGGNEQFF. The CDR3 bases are TGTGCCAGCAGCTTGGTGTCTAGCGGGGGTAATGAGCAGTTCTTC.